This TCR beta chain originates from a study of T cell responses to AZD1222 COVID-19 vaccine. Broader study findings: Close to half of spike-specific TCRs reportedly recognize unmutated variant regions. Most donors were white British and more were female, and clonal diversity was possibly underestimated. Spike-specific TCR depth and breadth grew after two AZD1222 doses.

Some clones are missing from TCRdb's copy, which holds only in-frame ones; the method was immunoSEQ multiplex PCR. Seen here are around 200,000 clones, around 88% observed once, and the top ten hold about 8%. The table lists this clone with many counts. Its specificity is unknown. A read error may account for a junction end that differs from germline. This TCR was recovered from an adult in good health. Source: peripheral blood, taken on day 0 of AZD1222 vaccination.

This CDR3 is CGPWGDGDYNEQFF. The CDR3 DNA reads as TGCGGTCCATGGGGGGATGGGGACTACAATGAGCAGTTCTTC. J is TRBJ2-1 and V is TRBV28; weak D call: TRBD2 (6 bases). Germline CDR1 and CDR2: MDHEN and SYDVKM. The CDR3 is made up of 14 amino acids.